The rows below give T cell receptor beta chains drawn from one sample of a study of cytomegalovirus exposure and HLA in healthy donors. Clones were sequenced by immunoSEQ multiplex PCR, and TCRdb holds only the in-frame ones, with some missing. The sample holds some 140,000 clones; roughly 85% are singletons and the top ten take around 7%. Material: PBMCs. The receptors come from a man in his forties in good health and CMV-seropositive. Both conserved end residues are part of each CDR3. A D gene is named only where the DNA matches it firmly. Size tells how often a clone was seen (once, few, many) or the class of an expanded clone, and some rows leave it out.

clone size: NA; CDR3 length: 14; J gene: TRBJ2-7; V gene: TRBV6-5; D gene: NA; CDR3 protein: CASSYSGGSYEQYF; CDR3 DNA: TGTGCCAGCAGTTACTCCGGAGGGTCCTACGAGCAGTACTTC
clone size: NA; CDR3 length: 14; J gene: TRBJ2-2; V gene: TRBV18; D gene: NA; CDR3 protein: CASPNGEDTGELFF; CDR3 DNA: TGTGCCAGCCCAAATGGGGAGGACACCGGGGAGCTGTTTTTT
clone size: once; CDR3 length: 13; J gene: TRBJ1-2; V gene: TRBV6-5; D gene: NA; CDR3 protein: CASSYSRVHGYTF; CDR3 DNA: TGTGCCAGCAGTTACTCGAGGGTACATGGCTACACCTTC
clone size: NA; CDR3 length: 13; J gene: TRBJ1-1; V gene: TRBV7-9; D gene: TRBD1; CDR3 protein: CASSLVGQGGAFF; CDR3 DNA: TGTGCCAGCAGCTTAGTAGGACAGGGGGGAGCTTTCTTT
clone size: NA; CDR3 length: 16; J gene: TRBJ2-2; V gene: TRBV7-2; D gene: TRBD1; CDR3 protein: CASSLTGGWNTGELFF; CDR3 DNA: TGTGCCAGCAGCTTAACAGGGGGCTGGAACACCGGGGAGCTGTTTTTT
clone size: NA; CDR3 length: 13; J gene: TRBJ2-7; V gene: TRBV4-1; D gene: NA; CDR3 protein: CASSPATNYEQYF; CDR3 DNA: TGCGCCAGCAGCCCGGCCACTAATTACGAGCAGTACTTC
clone size: NA; CDR3 length: 15; J gene: TRBJ2-2; V gene: TRBV30; D gene: TRBD2; CDR3 protein: CAWRLAGGLTGELFF; CDR3 DNA: TGTGCCTGGAGACTAGCGGGAGGACTGACCGGGGAGCTGTTTTTT
clone size: NA; CDR3 length: 14; J gene: TRBJ2-7; V gene: TRBV5-4; D gene: TRBD2; CDR3 protein: CASSLEAGEYEQYF; CDR3 DNA: TGTGCCAGCAGCTTGGAAGCGGGAGAGTACGAGCAGTACTTC
clone size: NA; CDR3 length: 16; J gene: TRBJ2-5; V gene: TRBV7-6; D gene: TRBD1; CDR3 protein: CASSPYGQGVEETQYF; CDR3 DNA: TGTGCCAGCAGCCCATACGGACAGGGGGTGGAGGAGACCCAGTACTTC
clone size: NA; CDR3 length: 16; J gene: TRBJ2-5; V gene: TRBV19; D gene: TRBD2; CDR3 protein: CASSINLAGGQETQYF; CDR3 DNA: TGTGCCAGTAGTATTAATTTAGCGGGGGGCCAAGAGACCCAGTACTTC
clone size: few; CDR3 length: 15; J gene: TRBJ2-7; V gene: TRBV6-6; D gene: TRBD1; CDR3 protein: CASSTGDSSLYEQYF; CDR3 DNA: TGTGCCAGCAGTACAGGGGACAGCTCCCTCTACGAGCAGTACTTC
clone size: NA; CDR3 length: 17; J gene: TRBJ1-3; V gene: TRBV21-1; D gene: NA; CDR3 protein: CASSKEEGPSSGNTIYF; CDR3 DNA: TGTGCCAGCAGCAAAGAGGAGGGCCCGAGCTCTGGAAACACCATATATTTT
clone size: NA; CDR3 length: 15; J gene: TRBJ2-5; V gene: TRBV18; D gene: TRBD2; CDR3 protein: CASSHTSGIKETQYF; CDR3 DNA: TGTGCCAGCTCACACACTAGCGGGATTAAAGAGACCCAGTACTTC
clone size: NA; CDR3 length: 17; J gene: TRBJ1-5; V gene: TRBV29-1; D gene: TRBD1; CDR3 protein: CSPNVDRGDKGGQPQHF; CDR3 DNA: TGCAGCCCCAATGTCGACAGGGGAGATAAGGGAGGGCAGCCCCAGCATTTT
clone size: NA; CDR3 length: 15; J gene: TRBJ1-5; V gene: TRBV2; D gene: NA; CDR3 protein: CASSEVRRGAQPQHF; CDR3 DNA: TGTGCCAGCAGTGAAGTGAGACGGGGGGCCCAGCCCCAGCATTTT
clone size: NA; CDR3 length: 15; J gene: TRBJ2-7; V gene: TRBV28; D gene: TRBD1; CDR3 protein: CASSFRDRGQYEQYF; CDR3 DNA: TGTGCCAGCAGTTTCCGGGACAGGGGGCAGTACGAGCAGTACTTC
clone size: NA; CDR3 length: 14; J gene: TRBJ2-7; V gene: TRBV1; D gene: NA; CDR3 protein: CTSSQSGLYYEQYF; CDR3 DNA: TGCACCAGCAGCCAATCGGGACTTTACTACGAGCAGTACTTC
clone size: once; CDR3 length: 17; J gene: TRBJ1-3; V gene: TRBV4-1; D gene: NA; CDR3 protein: CASSQVPGGLSGNTIYF; CDR3 DNA: TGCGCCAGCAGCCAAGTCCCGGGCGGACTCTCTGGAAACACCATATATTTT
clone size: NA; CDR3 length: 13; J gene: TRBJ1-1; V gene: TRBV27; D gene: NA; CDR3 protein: CASSFTTGPEAFF; CDR3 DNA: TGTGCCAGCAGTTTTACAACAGGGCCCGAAGCTTTCTTT
clone size: NA; CDR3 length: 13; J gene: TRBJ2-5; V gene: TRBV19; D gene: NA; CDR3 protein: CASSKRETVTQYF; CDR3 DNA: TGTGCCAGTAGTAAGAGGGAGACGGTGACCCAGTACTTC
clone size: NA; CDR3 length: 15; J gene: TRBJ1-5; V gene: TRBV7-8; D gene: NA; CDR3 protein: CASSLGFNSNQPQHF; CDR3 DNA: TGTGCCAGCAGCTTGGGCTTTAATAGCAATCAGCCCCAGCATTTT
clone size: NA; CDR3 length: 14; J gene: TRBJ2-1; V gene: TRBV27; D gene: TRBD2; CDR3 protein: CASNAGVGLGEQFF; CDR3 DNA: TGTGCCAGCAACGCGGGAGTGGGGTTGGGTGAGCAGTTCTTC
clone size: NA; CDR3 length: 15; J gene: TRBJ2-1; V gene: TRBV7-9; D gene: NA; CDR3 protein: CASSDNRASYNEQFF; CDR3 DNA: TGTGCCAGCAGCGATAACAGGGCCTCCTACAATGAGCAGTTCTTC
clone size: NA; CDR3 length: 17; J gene: TRBJ2-5; V gene: TRBV5-1; D gene: TRBD1; CDR3 protein: CASSLGGGRGVEETQYF; CDR3 DNA: TGCGCCAGCAGCTTGGGAGGGGGCCGTGGAGTGGAAGAGACCCAGTACTTC
clone size: NA; CDR3 length: 14; J gene: TRBJ2-7; V gene: TRBV19; D gene: TRBD1; CDR3 protein: CASSGQGSSYEQYF; CDR3 DNA: TGTGCCAGTAGTGGACAGGGATCTTCCTACGAGCAGTACTTC
clone size: NA; CDR3 length: 15; J gene: TRBJ2-3; V gene: TRBV11-3; D gene: TRBD2; CDR3 protein: CASSHRRGVSDTQYF; CDR3 DNA: TGTGCCAGCAGCCATAGGCGGGGGGTATCAGATACGCAGTATTTT
clone size: few; CDR3 length: 14; J gene: TRBJ1-3; V gene: TRBV19; D gene: TRBD1; CDR3 protein: CASKGQVSGNTIYF; CDR3 DNA: TGTGCCAGTAAAGGACAGGTCTCTGGAAACACCATATATTTT
clone size: NA; CDR3 length: 14; J gene: TRBJ1-1; V gene: TRBV28; D gene: NA; CDR3 protein: CASSSVTFGTEAFF; CDR3 DNA: TGTGCCAGCAGCTCGGTGACATTTGGCACTGAAGCTTTCTTT
clone size: once; CDR3 length: 16; J gene: TRBJ2-7; V gene: TRBV4-1; D gene: TRBD2; CDR3 protein: CASSHARTRGAYEQYF; CDR3 DNA: TGCGCCAGCAGCCACGCCCGGACTAGGGGAGCCTACGAGCAGTACTTC
clone size: NA; CDR3 length: 11; J gene: TRBJ2-7; V gene: TRBV6-5; D gene: NA; CDR3 protein: CASSTGYEQYF; CDR3 DNA: TGTGCCAGCAGTACGGGCTACGAGCAGTACTTC
clone size: NA; CDR3 length: 17; J gene: TRBJ2-3; V gene: TRBV9; D gene: TRBD2; CDR3 protein: CASSVTGAGVRTDTQYF; CDR3 DNA: TGTGCCAGCAGCGTCACCGGAGCGGGGGTACGCACAGATACGCAGTATTTT
clone size: NA; CDR3 length: 21; J gene: TRBJ2-2; V gene: TRBV9; D gene: NA; CDR3 protein: CASSVPHPFPVRVTNTGELFF; CDR3 DNA: TGTGCCAGCAGCGTCCCGCACCCCTTCCCCGTGCGGGTCACGAACACCGGGGAGCTGTTTTTT
clone size: NA; CDR3 length: 18; J gene: TRBJ2-7; V gene: TRBV6-1; D gene: TRBD2; CDR3 protein: CASSDPGLAGGRNYEQYF; CDR3 DNA: TGTGCCAGCAGTGACCCGGGACTAGCGGGAGGGCGCAACTACGAGCAGTACTTC
clone size: NA; CDR3 length: 15; J gene: TRBJ2-5; V gene: TRBV2; D gene: TRBD2; CDR3 protein: CASSPFSGTQETQYF; CDR3 DNA: TGTGCCAGCAGTCCATTTAGCGGGACCCAAGAGACCCAGTACTTC
clone size: NA; CDR3 length: 14; J gene: TRBJ1-2; V gene: TRBV19; D gene: TRBD1; CDR3 protein: CASTPTGGVYGYTF; CDR3 DNA: TGTGCCAGTACCCCGACAGGGGGCGTCTATGGCTACACCTTC
clone size: NA; CDR3 length: 15; J gene: TRBJ2-3; V gene: TRBV2; D gene: TRBD2; CDR3 protein: CASSEGGTNADTQYF; CDR3 DNA: TGTGCCAGCAGTGAAGGTGGGACTAACGCAGATACGCAGTATTTT
clone size: NA; CDR3 length: 17; J gene: TRBJ2-3; V gene: TRBV10-1; D gene: TRBD2; CDR3 protein: CASSEGFRLAGADTQYF; CDR3 DNA: TGCGCCAGCAGTGAAGGTTTTCGGCTAGCGGGAGCGGATACGCAGTATTTT
clone size: NA; CDR3 length: 15; J gene: TRBJ2-7; V gene: TRBV28; D gene: TRBD2; CDR3 protein: CASSRGEGLSYEQYF; CDR3 DNA: TGTGCCAGCAGCCGAGGGGAGGGACTCTCCTACGAGCAGTACTTC
clone size: NA; CDR3 length: 14; J gene: TRBJ2-5; V gene: TRBV5-1; D gene: TRBD1; CDR3 protein: CASSPRQGQETQYF; CDR3 DNA: TGCGCCAGCAGCCCGAGACAGGGACAAGAGACCCAGTACTTC
clone size: NA; CDR3 length: 16; J gene: TRBJ2-7; V gene: TRBV28; D gene: TRBD2; CDR3 protein: CASSFFQQTSSYEQYF; CDR3 DNA: TGTGCCAGCAGTTTCTTTCAGCAGACTAGCAGCTACGAGCAGTACTTC
clone size: NA; CDR3 length: 16; J gene: TRBJ2-3; V gene: TRBV19; D gene: NA; CDR3 protein: CASSIGGGGGTDTQYF; CDR3 DNA: TGTGCCAGTAGTATTGGCGGCGGAGGAGGCACAGATACGCAGTATTTT
clone size: once; CDR3 length: 16; J gene: TRBJ1-5; V gene: TRBV19; D gene: TRBD1; CDR3 protein: CASKWSTGGSNQPQHF; CDR3 DNA: TGTGCCAGTAAGTGGAGTACAGGGGGCAGCAATCAGCCCCAGCATTTT
clone size: NA; CDR3 length: 19; J gene: TRBJ2-7; V gene: TRBV7-9; D gene: TRBD2; CDR3 protein: CASSLSGTSGRIISYEQYF; CDR3 DNA: TGTGCCAGCAGCTTAAGCGGGACTAGCGGGAGAATAATATCCTACGAGCAGTACTTC
clone size: NA; CDR3 length: 12; J gene: TRBJ1-1; V gene: TRBV10-1; D gene: NA; CDR3 protein: CASSERSDPAFF; CDR3 DNA: TGCGCCAGCAGTGAGAGGAGCGACCCGGCTTTCTTT
clone size: NA; CDR3 length: 15; J gene: TRBJ2-7; V gene: TRBV5-1; D gene: NA; CDR3 protein: CASSPAVGVPYEQYF; CDR3 DNA: TGCGCCAGCAGCCCTGCGGTCGGGGTTCCCTACGAGCAGTACTTC
clone size: few; CDR3 length: 14; J gene: TRBJ2-1; V gene: TRBV4-1; D gene: NA; CDR3 protein: CASSQPTASNEQFF; CDR3 DNA: TGCGCCAGCAGCCAACCGACAGCCTCAAATGAGCAGTTCTTC